The clone carrying this T cell receptor (beta chain) was seen only once. Its antigen remains unknown. V was shortened by 4 bases and J by 1 base, with 7 bases between the two germline ends. CDR3 size: 12 residues. CDR1 is SQVTM and CDR2 is ANQGSEA in the germline V gene. Profiling relied on immunoSEQ multiplex PCR, and the TCRdb table lists in-frame clones only, not all of them. The table includes about 340,000 clones, around 70% detected once. The source of the sample is a study of shared clonotypes between healthy human individuals. Regarding the study as a whole: Clonotypes shared by all four sorted-subset donors had higher generation probabilities than non-shared clonotypes.

The chain recombines TRBV29-1 with TRBJ2-5; D remains ambiguous. What was sequenced was memory CD4+ T cells sorted from blood. Subset here: CD45RA-negative fraction. The clonotype comes from a man younger than 45 in good health. DNA for the CDR3: TGCAGCGTTGTGGACGCCCAAGAGACCCAGTACTTC. Translating gives CSVVDAQETQYF.